One and the same sample provided the 14 T cell receptor beta chains below, sequenced in a study of blood T cell repertoires in COVID-19. The protocol was immunoSEQ multiplex PCR, while the TCRdb copy is restricted to in-frame clones and leaves out a portion. The sample carries 300,000 to 400,000 clones, around 89% recorded once. Sequencing was done on a sample of peripheral blood. All receptors come from a young woman with COVID-19, enrolled during active disease.

The chain employs TRBV7-9 and TRBJ1-3; D is uncertain. V was shortened by 3 bases and J by 0 bases, with 18 bases between the two germline ends. Germline CDR1 is SEHNR and CDR2 is FQNEAQ (reference sequence). The CDR3 covers 18 residues. The CDR3 reads CASSLEGGGPDSGNTIYF. As DNA, the CDR3 is TGTGCCAGCAGCTTGGAGGGCGGAGGGCCCGACTCTGGAAACACCATATATTTT.

This CDR3 is CASSQDLLFRNGYTF. The CDR3 DNA follows: TGCGCCAGCAGCCAAGATTTGCTGTTCAGAAATGGCTACACCTTC. The chain recombines TRBV4-3 with TRBJ1-2; D is unresolved. Germline CDR1 LGHNA, CDR2 YSLEER. The ends were cut back, 0 bases at V and 6 bases at J, with 14 bases in the middle. The CDR3 runs 15 residues.

The rearrangement joins TRBV25-1 to TRBJ1-1; TRBD1 matches at 9 bases. Germline V lookup: CDR1 MGHDK, CDR2 SYGVNS. V gave up 4 bases and J gave up 4 bases; unmatched junction bases: 4. This CDR3 has 14 residues. The CDR3 is CASSAGQGVTEAFF. CDR3 sequence (DNA): TGTGCCAGCAGTGCGGGACAGGGTGTCACTGAAGCTTTCTTT.

The chain is built from TRBV7-3 and TRBJ2-5; a possible D gene is TRBD1 (6 bases). Trimming took 2 bases from V and 3 from J, leaving 13 bases between them. This CDR3 comprises 15 residues. Germline CDR1 and CDR2: SGHTA and FQGTGA. CDR3 DNA: TGTGCCAGCAGCTTAGGCCCGGGACAAAAAGAGACCCAGTACTTC. It translates to CASSLGPGQKETQYF.

The chain combines TRBV30 with TRBJ2-5; possible D gene TRBD2, 6 bases. Germline V gene sequence: CDR1 GTSNPN, CDR2 SVGIG (reference sequence). The CDR3 length is 13 residues. Trimming cost V 0 bases and J 7 bases, with 12 bases left between them. CDR3 protein: CAWSVSGVGTQYF. CDR3 DNA sequence: TGTGCCTGGAGTGTCTCGGGGGTGGGGACCCAGTACTTC.

The V and J genes are TRBV7-2 and TRBJ2-1; 8 nucleotides line up with TRBD2. V lost 2 bases to trimming and J lost 9 bases; unmatched junction nucleotides: 9. Germline V CDR1 and CDR2: SGHTA, FQGNSA. This CDR3 is 15 amino acids long. The CDR3 DNA reads as TGTGCCAGCAGCTTAAGGACTCTAGCGGGCCTTGAGCAGTTCTTC. Translating it yields CASSLRTLAGLEQFF.

This chain connects TRBV3-1 (or the pseudogene TRBV3-2) to TRBJ1-6; tentatively, D is TRBD1 (5 bases). Germline V CDR1 and CDR2: LGHDT, YNNKEL (reference sequence). V was clipped by 3 bases and J by 9 bases, with 21 bases between them. The CDR3 consists of 17 residues. This CDR3 is CASSHPPTPGVGSPLHF. CDR3 bases: TGTGCCAGCAGCCACCCCCCCACGCCGGGGGTTGGTTCACCCCTCCACTTT.

This clone was counted a few times. The chain links TRBV7-8 to TRBJ1-5; TRBD1 is a possible D gene (6 bases). The germline CDR1 and CDR2 sequences are SGHVS and FQNEAQ. V lost 6 bases, J lost 3 bases, and 18 bases lay in between. The CDR3 has 16 residues. The CDR3 spells CASSLSRTVSNQPQHF. The CDR3 DNA reads TGTGCCAGCAGTTTATCAAGGACAGTTTCCAATCAGCCCCAGCATTTT.

This rearrangement joins TRBV9 to TRBJ2-3, with D tentatively TRBD2 (7 bases). This CDR3 spans 17 amino acids. Trimming took 0 bases from V and 0 from J, leaving 14 bases between them. The germline gives CDR1 SGDLS, CDR2 YYNGEE. The CDR3 bases are TGTGCCAGCAGCGTAGATGGGGGGGCCCGGAGCACAGATACGCAGTATTTT. The encoded protein is CASSVDGGARSTDTQYF.

This clone showed up just once. The chain combines TRBV23-1 with TRBJ1-6, with 10 bases that match TRBD1. TRBV23-1 is known as an ORF, though its function is uncertain. This CDR3 is 16 amino acids long. Trimming took 4 bases from V and 9 from J; bases not matched to a gene: 9. CDR3 DNA sequence: TGCGCCAGCAGTCGGGCGACAGGGGGCAAAGCTTCACCCCTCCACTTT. Its translation is CASSRATGGKASPLHF.

This chain connects TRBV10-3 to TRBJ2-6; D is unclear. This CDR3 region has 14 residues. V lost 3 bases and J lost 1, with 4 bases in between. Germline CDR1 ENHRY, CDR2 SYGVKD. CDR3 DNA: TGTGCCATCAGTGAAACTTCTGGGGCCAACGTCCTGACTTTC. Translation: CAISETSGANVLTF.

V is TRBV19 and J is TRBJ2-1, with 12 bases matching TRBD2. In germline, CDR1 is LNHDA, CDR2 SQIVND (reference sequence). This CDR3 comprises 14 residues. V was pared by 5 bases and J by 6 bases, with 2 bases of the junction left unmatched. CDR3 nucleotides: TGTGCCAGTAGTCGGACTAGCGGGGTCAATGAGCAGTTCTTC. Translating it yields CASSRTSGVNEQFF.

The CDR3 region has the DNA TGTGCCAGCAGCGGAATCGTAACCACGAGTCGATATGGCTACACCTTC. Its translation: CASSGIVTTSRYGYTF. The V call is TRBV9, the J call TRBJ1-2; D gene uncertain. The germline gives CDR1 SGDLS, CDR2 YYNGEE. The CDR3 is 16 residues long. V was clipped by 3 bases and J by 5 bases, with 20 bases between them.

V is TRBV15 and J is TRBJ1-5, with no clear D. V gave up 6 bases and J gave up 3 bases, with 9 bases separating them. The CDR3 length is 13 residues. CDR1 and CDR2 from the germline V gene are LNHNV and YYDKDF (reference sequence). CDR3 sequence: CATSDGFNQPQHF. The DNA for the CDR3 is TGTGCCACCAGTGACGGGTTCAATCAGCCCCAGCATTTT.